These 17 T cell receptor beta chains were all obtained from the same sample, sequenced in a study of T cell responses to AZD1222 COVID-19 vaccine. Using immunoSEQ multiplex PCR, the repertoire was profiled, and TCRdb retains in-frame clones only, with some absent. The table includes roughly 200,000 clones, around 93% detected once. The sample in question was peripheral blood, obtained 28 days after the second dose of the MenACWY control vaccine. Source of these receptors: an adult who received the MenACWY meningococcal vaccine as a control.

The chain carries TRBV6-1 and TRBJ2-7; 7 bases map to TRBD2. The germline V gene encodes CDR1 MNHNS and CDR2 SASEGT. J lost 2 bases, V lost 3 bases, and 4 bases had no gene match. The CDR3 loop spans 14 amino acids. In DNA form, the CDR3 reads TGTGCCAGCAGTGACACGGGGGGACCCTACGAGCAGTACTTC. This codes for CASSDTGGPYEQYF.

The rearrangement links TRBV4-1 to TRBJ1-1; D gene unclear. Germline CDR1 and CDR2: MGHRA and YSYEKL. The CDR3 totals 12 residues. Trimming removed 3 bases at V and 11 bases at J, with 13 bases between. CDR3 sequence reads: CASSHWGVGAFF. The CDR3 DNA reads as TGCGCCAGCAGCCATTGGGGAGTCGGGGCTTTCTTT.

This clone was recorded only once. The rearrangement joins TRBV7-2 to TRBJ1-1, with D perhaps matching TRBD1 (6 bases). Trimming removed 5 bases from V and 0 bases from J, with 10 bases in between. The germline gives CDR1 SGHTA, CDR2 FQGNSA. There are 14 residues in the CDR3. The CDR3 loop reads CASSPGQMNTEAFF. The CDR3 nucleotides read TGTGCCAGCAGCCCGGGACAAATGAACACTGAAGCTTTCTTT.

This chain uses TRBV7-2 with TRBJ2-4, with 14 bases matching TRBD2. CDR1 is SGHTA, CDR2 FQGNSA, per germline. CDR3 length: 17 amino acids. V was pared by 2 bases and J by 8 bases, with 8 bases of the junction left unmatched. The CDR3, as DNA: TGTGCCAGCAGCTTAAGGACTAGCGGGGGGAAGGGGGACATTCAGTACTTC. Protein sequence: CASSLRTSGGKGDIQYF.

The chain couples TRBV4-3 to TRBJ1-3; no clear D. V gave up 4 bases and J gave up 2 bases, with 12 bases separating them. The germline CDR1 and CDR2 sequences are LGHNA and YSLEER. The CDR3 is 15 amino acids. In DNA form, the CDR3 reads TGCGCCAGCAGCCCTGACTCCGGGACTGGAAACACCATATATTTT. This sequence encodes CASSPDSGTGNTIYF.

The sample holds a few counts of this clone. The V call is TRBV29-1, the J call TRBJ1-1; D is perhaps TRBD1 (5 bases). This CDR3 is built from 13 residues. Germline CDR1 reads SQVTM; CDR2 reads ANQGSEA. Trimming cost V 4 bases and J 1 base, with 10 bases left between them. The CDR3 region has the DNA TGCAGCGTTGGGCGGGGCCCGAACACTGAAGCTTTCTTT. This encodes CSVGRGPNTEAFF.

CDR3: CASSEEYRRGQFF. CDR3 sequence (DNA): TGTGCCAGCAGTGAAGAGTACAGAAGAGGGCAGTTCTTC. V is TRBV6-1 and J is TRBJ2-1; D is ambiguous. CDR1 and CDR2 from the germline V gene are MNHNS and SASEGT. Trimming removed 1 base at V and 12 bases at J, with 13 bases between. This CDR3 region has 13 residues.

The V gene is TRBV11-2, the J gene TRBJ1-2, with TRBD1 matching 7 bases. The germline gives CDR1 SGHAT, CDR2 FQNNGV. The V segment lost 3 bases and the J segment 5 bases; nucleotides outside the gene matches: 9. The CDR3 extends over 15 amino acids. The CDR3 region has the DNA TGTGCCAGCAGCTTGGCCCTGACAGGGAGTTATGGCTACACCTTC. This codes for CASSLALTGSYGYTF.

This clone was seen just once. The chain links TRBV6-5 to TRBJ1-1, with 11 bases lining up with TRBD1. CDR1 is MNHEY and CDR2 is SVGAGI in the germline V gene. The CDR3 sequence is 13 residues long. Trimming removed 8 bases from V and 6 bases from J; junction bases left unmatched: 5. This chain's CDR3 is CASDRDRGAEAFF. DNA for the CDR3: TGTGCCAGCGATAGGGACAGGGGGGCTGAAGCTTTCTTT.

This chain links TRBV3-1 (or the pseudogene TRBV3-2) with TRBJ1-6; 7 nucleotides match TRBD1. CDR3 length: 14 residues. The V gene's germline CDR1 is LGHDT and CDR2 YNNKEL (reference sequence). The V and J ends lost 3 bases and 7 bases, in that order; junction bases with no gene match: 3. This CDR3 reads CASSHGTVNSPLHF. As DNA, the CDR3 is TGTGCCAGCAGCCATGGGACAGTCAATTCACCCCTCCACTTT.

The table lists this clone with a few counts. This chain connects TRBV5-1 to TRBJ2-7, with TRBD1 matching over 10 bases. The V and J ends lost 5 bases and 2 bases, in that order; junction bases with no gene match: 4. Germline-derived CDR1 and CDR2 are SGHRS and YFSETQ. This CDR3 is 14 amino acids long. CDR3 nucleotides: TGCGCCAGCAGACGGACAGGGGGTACCTACGAGCAGTACTTC. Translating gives CASRRTGGTYEQYF.

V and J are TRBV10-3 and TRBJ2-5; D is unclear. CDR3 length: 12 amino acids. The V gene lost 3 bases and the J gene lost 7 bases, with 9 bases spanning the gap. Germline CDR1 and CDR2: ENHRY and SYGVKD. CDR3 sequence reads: CAISDSVGTQYF. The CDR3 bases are TGTGCCATCAGTGACTCGGTTGGGACCCAGTACTTC.

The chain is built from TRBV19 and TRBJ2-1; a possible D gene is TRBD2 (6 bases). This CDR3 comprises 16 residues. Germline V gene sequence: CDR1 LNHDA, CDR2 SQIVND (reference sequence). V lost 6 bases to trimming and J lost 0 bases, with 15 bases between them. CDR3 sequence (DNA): TGTGCCAGTAGCCGAGGGGCGGGGAGCTCCTACAATGAGCAGTTCTTC. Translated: CASSRGAGSSYNEQFF.

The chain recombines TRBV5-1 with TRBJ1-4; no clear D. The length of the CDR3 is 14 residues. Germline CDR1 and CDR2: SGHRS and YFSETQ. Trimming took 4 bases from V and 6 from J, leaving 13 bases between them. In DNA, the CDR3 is TGCGCCAGCAGCGTCACACCCGGGCATGAAAAACTGTTTTTT. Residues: CASSVTPGHEKLFF.

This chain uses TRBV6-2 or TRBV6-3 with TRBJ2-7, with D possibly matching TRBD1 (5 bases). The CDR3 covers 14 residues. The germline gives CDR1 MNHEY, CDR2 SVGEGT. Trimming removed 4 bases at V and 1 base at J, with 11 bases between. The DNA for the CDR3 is TGTGCCAGCAGTTCCATGACAGAGTCCTACGAGCAGTACTTC. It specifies CASSSMTESYEQYF.

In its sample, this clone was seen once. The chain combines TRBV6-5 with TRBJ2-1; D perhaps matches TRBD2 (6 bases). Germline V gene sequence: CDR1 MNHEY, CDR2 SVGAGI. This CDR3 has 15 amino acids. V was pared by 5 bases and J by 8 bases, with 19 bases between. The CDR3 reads CASSQTSHPRDEQFF. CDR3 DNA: TGTGCCAGCAGTCAAACTAGCCACCCGAGGGATGAGCAGTTCTTC.

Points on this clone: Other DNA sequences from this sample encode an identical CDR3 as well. As DNA, the CDR3 is TGCGCCAGCAGTGAGCAGGGTCCCTATGGCTACACCTTC. This encodes CASSEQGPYGYTF. The chain carries TRBV10-1 and TRBJ1-2, with D possibly matching TRBD1 (5 bases). The CDR3 contains 13 residues. CDR1 is WNHNN and CDR2 is SYGVQD in the germline V gene (reference sequence). Deletions cut 2 bases from V and 4 bases from J, with 8 bases between.